The 12 T cell receptor beta chains given below trace back to one sample, sequenced in a study of blood T cell repertoires in COVID-19. Only in-frame clones appear in the TCRdb table, and some are missing; sequencing was by immunoSEQ multiplex PCR. The table records about 270,000 clones, 88% of them present only once. Sequencing used PBMCs or T cells enriched from blood (not recorded which). These receptors were collected from a woman aged 45-65 years who had recovered from COVID-19.

The genes are TRBV24-1 and TRBJ2-7, with 7 bases identical to TRBD1. V dropped 2 bases and J dropped 3; count of bases not matched to a gene: 6. The CDR3 length is 15 residues. The germline V gene encodes CDR1 KGHDR and CDR2 SFDVKD. This CDR3 reads CATSDSRTGYYEQYF. The CDR3 DNA is TGTGCCACCAGTGATTCGCGGACAGGCTACTACGAGCAGTACTTC.

The rearrangement links TRBV10-2 to TRBJ1-5; TRBD1 agrees at 8 bases. V lost 3 bases and J lost 7; bases outside the gene matches: 5. The CDR3 has 14 amino acids. In germline, CDR1 is WSHSY, CDR2 SAAADI. The CDR3 nucleotides read TGCGCCAGCAGTGAAGGACAGGGTAACCAGCCCCAGCATTTT. This codes for CASSEGQGNQPQHF.

Note on this clone: One junction end does not reproduce the germline sequence, and a read error may be involved. The chain employs TRBV7-7 and TRBJ2-3; 10 bases map to TRBD1. The CDR3 is 14 amino acids. From germline, CDR1 is SSHAT and CDR2 FNYEAQ (reference sequence). This CDR3 is CASSWGTGDGTQYF. DNA of the CDR3: TGTGCTAGCAGCTGGGGGACAGGGGATGGAACGCAGTATTTT. Variable domain in full (rest from reference TRBV7-7 and TRBJ2-3): GAGVSQSPRYKVTKRGQDVTLRCDPISSHATLYWYQQALGQGPEFLTYFNYEAQPDKSGLPSDRFSAERPEGSISTLTIQRTEQRDSAMYRCASSWGTGDGTQYFGPGTRLTVL.

The gene calls are TRBV2 and TRBJ2-1; TRBD2 might be the D (6 bases). Trimming stripped 7 bases from V and 5 bases from J, with 15 bases between. Germline-derived CDR1 and CDR2 are SNHLY and FYNNEI. The CDR3 runs 14 residues. CDR3 bases: TGTGCCAGCAAGGTTGGACTACCCAACAATGAGCAGTTCTTC. Translation: CASKVGLPNNEQFF. The variable domain in full, with the rest retrieved from reference TRBV2 and TRBJ2-1, is EPEVTQTPSHQVTQMGQEVILRCVPISNHLYFYWYRQILGQKVEFLVSFYNNEISEKSEIFDDQFSVERPDGSNFTLKIRSTKLEDSAMYFCASKVGLPNNEQFFGPGTRLTVL.

V and J are TRBV20-1 and TRBJ2-4; 7 bases line up with TRBD2. In germline, CDR1 is DFQATT, CDR2 SNEGSKA (reference sequence). The junction had 3 bases not matched to a gene; V was cut back by 6 bases and J by 7 bases. This CDR3 spans 11 amino acids. CDR3 loop: CSALLANIQYF. CDR3 sequence (DNA): TGCAGTGCCCTACTAGCGAACATTCAGTACTTC.

The sample holds one count of this clone. This chain uses TRBV6-2 or TRBV6-3 with TRBJ1-2; D might be TRBD1 (6 bases). The CDR3 has 14 residues. V was trimmed by 2 bases and J by 0 bases, leaving 7 bases between them. Germline CDR1 MNHEY, CDR2 SVGEGT. The CDR3 sequence is CASSYDRTNYGYTF. Written as DNA, the CDR3 is TGTGCCAGCAGTTACGACAGGACTAACTATGGCTACACCTTC.

V and J are TRBV6-2 or TRBV6-3 and TRBJ1-1, with D possibly being TRBD1 (5 bases). There are 14 residues in the CDR3. Germline V gene lookup returns CDR1 MNHEY and CDR2 SVGEGT. Trimming shortened V by 0 bases and J by 3 bases, and 8 bases separated the two germline ends. CDR3 in amino acids: CASSYSFRDTEAFF. CDR3 sequence (DNA): TGTGCCAGCAGTTACTCGTTCAGGGACACTGAAGCTTTCTTT.

The rearrangement uses TRBV6-4 and TRBJ2-7; the D is unclear. V lost 5 bases, J lost 4 bases, and 12 bases lay in between. The CDR3 has 13 amino acids. The germline CDR1 and CDR2 sequences are MRHNA and SNTAGT. The CDR3 sequence is CASSSEPGYEQYF. CDR3 nucleotide sequence: TGTGCCAGCAGTTCGGAGCCGGGTTACGAGCAGTACTTC.

DNA of the CDR3: TGTGCCAGCAGACGTACCCTAGCGGGGCTCACAGATACGCAGTATTTT. Amino acids: CASRRTLAGLTDTQYF. V gene TRBV27 combines with J gene TRBJ2-3, with 9 bases lining up with TRBD2. V shed 6 bases and J 2 bases; nucleotides not matched to a gene: 9. The CDR3 spans 16 residues. Germline V gene lookup returns CDR1 MNHEY and CDR2 SMNVEV (reference sequence).

J is TRBJ2-7 and V is TRBV6-5; perhaps TRBD2 as D (6 bases). The CDR3 loop spans 15 amino acids. Germline V lookup: CDR1 MNHEY, CDR2 SVGAGI. Deletions cut 4 bases from V and 3 bases from J, with 16 bases between. CDR3 nucleotide sequence: TGTGCCAGCAGTTCCGAGGGCGGGGAGGACTACGAGCAGTACTTC. This codes for CASSSEGGEDYEQYF.

The V and J genes are TRBV7-2 and TRBJ1-2; D is ambiguous. Germline CDR1 reads SGHTA; CDR2 reads FQGNSA. The V gene lost 1 base and the J gene lost 4 bases, with 10 bases spanning the gap. CDR3 size: 14 residues. The CDR3: CASSLEPGSYGYTF. The CDR3 DNA reads as TGTGCCAGCAGCTTAGAACCGGGATCCTATGGCTACACCTTC.

The chain uses TRBV19 and TRBJ1-1, with 7 bases identical to TRBD1. There are 15 residues in the CDR3. The germline CDR1 and CDR2 sequences are LNHDA and SQIVND (reference sequence). The trim removed 5 bases at V and 3 bases at J, leaving 9 bases unmatched. The chain's CDR3 is CASSFGRGTHTEAFF. The CDR3 nucleotides read TGTGCCAGTAGTTTTGGCAGGGGGACGCACACTGAAGCTTTCTTT.